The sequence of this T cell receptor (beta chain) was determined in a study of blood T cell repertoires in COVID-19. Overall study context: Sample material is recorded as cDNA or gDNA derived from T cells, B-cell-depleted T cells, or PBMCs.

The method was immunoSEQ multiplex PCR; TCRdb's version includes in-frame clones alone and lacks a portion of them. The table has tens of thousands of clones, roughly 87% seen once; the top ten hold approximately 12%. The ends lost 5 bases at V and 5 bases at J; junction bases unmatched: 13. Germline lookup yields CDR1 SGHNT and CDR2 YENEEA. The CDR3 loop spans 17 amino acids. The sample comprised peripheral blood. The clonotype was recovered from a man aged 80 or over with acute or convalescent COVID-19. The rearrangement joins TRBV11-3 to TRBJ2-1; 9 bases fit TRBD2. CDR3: CASSPAISGGWHNEQFF. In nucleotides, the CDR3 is TGTGCCAGCAGCCCTGCCATAAGCGGGGGGTGGCACAATGAGCAGTTCTTC.